The 16 T cell receptor beta chains below come from one sample, sequenced in a study of shared clonotypes between healthy human individuals. Generated by immunoSEQ multiplex PCR, the TCRdb table keeps only in-frame clones and is missing some. Counted here are approximately 720,000 clones, about 91% occurring once; the ten biggest clones make up 24%. Positive CCR7 selection of CD45RO-negative cells yielded the naive CD8 cells, and terminally differentiated effector memory CD45RA+ cells were excluded. The sequencing input was naive CD8+ T cells sorted from blood. These receptors originate from a man under 40 in good health.

This chain links TRBV18 with TRBJ2-7; TRBD2 matches 12 bases. The J segment lost 2 bases and the V segment lost 2 bases, leaving 7 bases of the junction unmatched. Germline-derived CDR1 and CDR2 are KGHSH and LQKENI. The CDR3 is made up of 17 amino acids. CDR3 DNA: TGTGCCAGCTCACCAAATCCGGGACTAGCGGGCCCCTACGAGCAGTACTTC. The encoded protein is CASSPNPGLAGPYEQYF.

This clone was seen once. The chain recombines TRBV18 with TRBJ2-7, with D tentatively TRBD1 or TRBD2 (5 bases each). The V gene lost 2 bases and the J gene lost 4 bases, with 15 bases spanning the gap. From germline, CDR1 is KGHSH and CDR2 LQKENI. There are 15 residues in the CDR3. This chain's CDR3 is CASSPSASREYEQYF. CDR3 DNA: TGTGCCAGCTCACCATCGGCTAGCAGGGAGTACGAGCAGTACTTC.

About this clone itself: Other DNA sequences in the sample encode the same CDR3. The rearrangement uses TRBV28 and TRBJ2-7; no firm D call. This CDR3 contains 12 residues. The germline V gene encodes CDR1 MDHEN and CDR2 SYDVKM. Trimming removed 1 base from V and 3 bases from J, with 4 bases in between. CDR3 in amino acids: CASSLLNYEQYF. The CDR3 DNA reads TGTGCCAGCAGTTTATTGAACTACGAGCAGTACTTC. The variable domain in full, completed from reference TRBV28 and TRBJ2-7, reads DVKVTQSSRYLVKRTGEKVFLECVQDMDHENMFWYRQDPGLGLRLIYFSYDVKMKEKGDIPEGYSVSREKKERFSLILESASTNQTSMYLCASSLLNYEQYFGPGTRLTVT.

The V gene is TRBV7-6, the J gene TRBJ2-5, with 8 bases that match TRBD2. V was pared by 4 bases and J by 5 bases, with 12 bases of the junction left unmatched. The CDR3 sequence is 16 residues long. The germline V gene has CDR1 SGHVS and CDR2 FNYEAQ. CDR3: CASSSLAENPRETQYF. Written as DNA, the CDR3 is TGTGCCAGCAGCTCACTAGCGGAAAATCCTAGGGAGACCCAGTACTTC.

This clone has just one count. The chain is built from TRBV15 and TRBJ2-2, with D unclear. Looked up from germline, CDR1 is LNHNV and CDR2 is YYDKDF (reference sequence). Trimming shortened V by 5 bases and J by 7 bases, and 2 bases separated the two germline ends. The CDR3 is 10 amino acids. The CDR3 is CATSGGELFF. CDR3 bases: TGTGCCACCAGCGGCGGGGAGCTGTTTTTT. The full variable domain, with the rest looked up from reference TRBV15 and TRBJ2-2, is DAMVIQNPRYQVTQFGKPVTLSCSQTLNHNVMYWYQQKSSQAPKLLFHYYDKDFNNEADTPDNFQSRRPNTSFCFLDIRSPGLGDTAMYLCATSGGELFFGEGSRLTVL.

The V call is TRBV9, the J call TRBJ2-2; the D is unclear. Germline CDR1 SGDLS, CDR2 YYNGEE. This CDR3 contains 19 residues. V was trimmed by 0 bases and J by 6 bases, leaving 24 bases between them. CDR3 in DNA: TGTGCCAGCAGCGTAGCTGACCCTAGTGTCCTCCTGGTTTCCGGGGAGCTGTTTTTT. Protein product: CASSVADPSVLLVSGELFF.

The V gene is TRBV28, the J gene TRBJ1-5; the D is unclear. This CDR3 is built from 14 residues. Trimming shortened V by 1 base and J by 7 bases, and 11 bases separated the two germline ends. Germline-derived CDR1 and CDR2 are MDHEN and SYDVKM. The DNA for the CDR3 is TGTGCCAGCAGTTTATCAGGCCAGTCCCAGCCCCAGCATTTT. This codes for CASSLSGQSQPQHF.

The V call is TRBV29-1, the J call TRBJ2-2; D is perhaps TRBD1 (6 bases). The CDR3 contains 14 residues. Germline CDR1 reads SQVTM; CDR2 reads ANQGSEA. V shed 5 bases and J shed 4 bases, with 14 bases lying between them. CDR3 in DNA: TGCAGCGTTCGACAGGTTACGGGCACCGGGGAGCTGTTTTTT. Residues: CSVRQVTGTGELFF.

The gene calls are TRBV6-5 and TRBJ2-5, with D possibly matching TRBD2 (6 bases). The CDR3 extends over 16 amino acids. Trimming stripped 0 bases from V and 5 bases from J, with 16 bases between. Germline V gives CDR1 MNHEY, CDR2 SVGAGI. CDR3 nucleotides: TGTGCCAGCAGTTACTCGGTGACGGGAGCGGTTGAGACCCAGTACTTC. Its protein product is CASSYSVTGAVETQYF.

The chain uses TRBV27 and TRBJ2-3; 9 bases are a match to TRBD2. V was clipped by 5 bases and J by 1 base; unmatched bases: 4. The CDR3 is 15 amino acids. Germline V gene lookup returns CDR1 MNHEY and CDR2 SMNVEV (reference sequence). The CDR3 nucleotides are TGTGCCAGCAGTACACGGACTAGCGGCACAGATACGCAGTATTTT. Protein: CASSTRTSGTDTQYF.

This chain uses TRBV7-9 with TRBJ2-1, with 9 bases identical to TRBD1. CDR3 length equals 16 residues. Germline CDR1 and CDR2: SEHNR and FQNEAQ (reference sequence). With V trimmed by 6 bases and J by 5 bases, 11 bases remained unmatched. CDR3 region: CASSNNRGQLDNEQFF. The CDR3 DNA follows: TGTGCCAGCAGTAACAACAGGGGGCAATTGGACAATGAGCAGTTCTTC.

The chain joins TRBV7-9 to TRBJ2-7; 11 positions agree with TRBD2. There are 15 residues in the CDR3. V lost 5 bases, J lost 5 bases, and 8 bases stayed unmatched. Germline V gives CDR1 SEHNR, CDR2 FQNEAQ (reference sequence). For the CDR3, the DNA is TGTGCCAGCAGCCAGTGGAAACTAGCGGGAGACGAGCAGTACTTC. Translating gives CASSQWKLAGDEQYF.

As regards this clone: The same CDR3 can be traced to other DNA sequences in this sample. V usage is TRBV13 and J usage is TRBJ2-7; D gene unclear. The V end was cut by 0 bases, the J end by 2 bases, with 5 bases between. The CDR3 is 13 residues long. Germline V gene sequence: CDR1 PRHDT, CDR2 FYEKMQ (reference sequence). The CDR3 here is CASSLGVTYEQYF. The CDR3, as DNA: TGTGCCAGCAGCTTAGGGGTCACCTACGAGCAGTACTTC.

This clone appeared a few times. V is TRBV19 and J is TRBJ2-5; D gene ambiguous. Germline V gene sequence: CDR1 LNHDA, CDR2 SQIVND (reference sequence). Trimming took 6 bases from V and 5 from J, leaving 13 bases between them. The length of the CDR3 is 13 residues. The CDR3 reads CASRARSFETQYF. In nucleotides, the CDR3 is TGTGCCAGTAGGGCCCGGTCGTTTGAGACCCAGTACTTC.

This rearrangement joins TRBV28 to TRBJ2-1; D not certain. Trimming took 6 bases from V and 12 from J, leaving 15 bases between them. There are 12 residues in the CDR3. CDR1 is MDHEN, CDR2 SYDVKM, per germline. CDR3 DNA: TGTGCCAGCAGCCGACCTCGTGGGGTGCAGTTCTTC. Its protein product is CASSRPRGVQFF.

Of note for this clone: The sample carries other DNA sequences with the same CDR3. CDR3 DNA: TGTGCCAGCAGCTCGGGACTAGCGGGACTGAATGAGCAGTTCTTC. Protein product: CASSSGLAGLNEQFF. The chain recombines TRBV27 with TRBJ2-1, with 13 bases matching TRBD2. This CDR3 has 15 amino acids. Trimming at V came to 6 bases and at J to 7 bases, leaving 6 bases not matched to a gene. Germline V gene lookup returns CDR1 MNHEY and CDR2 SMNVEV (reference sequence).